This T cell receptor (beta chain) stems from a study of vaccination and CD4 T cells after COVID-19. As for this clonotype: Its antigen is not known.

An Oncomine TCR Beta short-read assay was used to sequence the DNA from cultured CD4+ T cells. Once CD4+ T cells had been cultured, genomic DNA was extracted from them. TCRdb itself ran the PCR reads through MiXCR, one entry per CDR3 protein. The data show roughly 15,000 distinct CDR3 sequences, with around 43% seen just once and about a fifth held by the top ten. Whole-study results and caveats: For SARS-CoV-2-reactive clonotypes, the median went from about 22 to 38, a nonsignificant increase. The cohort comprised relatively few convalescent patients, and no early post-infection timepoints were analyzed.

Treatment in this sample: roughly 10-day PBMC culture with coronavirus spike peptide pools or control peptides (ViraFEST assay). The authors cultured some 1.9 million PBMCs per well with about 10 IU/ml IL-2 and 8 to 10 ug/ml peptide pools. The CDR3 extends over 16 amino acids. CDR1 is SGHDT and CDR2 is YYEEEE in the germline V gene. The V and J ends lost 3 bases and 5 bases respectively, with 20 bases between them. The sample consisted of CD4+ T cells from blood, cultured in vitro, taken before SARS-CoV-2 vaccination. This sequence originates from a human donor who received a COVID-19 vaccine. This chain links TRBV5-6 with TRBJ2-5; D gene unclear. In DNA, the CDR3 is TGTGCCAGCAGCTATAGAATAGGGCAGGCGAGGGAGACCCAGTACTTC. Amino acids: CASSYRIGQARETQYF.